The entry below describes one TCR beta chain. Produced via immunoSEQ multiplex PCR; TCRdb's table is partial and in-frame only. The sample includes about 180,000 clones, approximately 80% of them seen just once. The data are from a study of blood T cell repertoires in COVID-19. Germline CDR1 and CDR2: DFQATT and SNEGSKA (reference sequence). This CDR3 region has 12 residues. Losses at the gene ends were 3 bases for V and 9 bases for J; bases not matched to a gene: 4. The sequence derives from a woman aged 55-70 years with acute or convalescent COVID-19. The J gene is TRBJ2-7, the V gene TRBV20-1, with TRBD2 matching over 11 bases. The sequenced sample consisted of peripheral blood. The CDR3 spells CSASLAGGPQYF. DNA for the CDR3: TGCAGTGCTAGTCTAGCGGGGGGCCCGCAGTACTTC.